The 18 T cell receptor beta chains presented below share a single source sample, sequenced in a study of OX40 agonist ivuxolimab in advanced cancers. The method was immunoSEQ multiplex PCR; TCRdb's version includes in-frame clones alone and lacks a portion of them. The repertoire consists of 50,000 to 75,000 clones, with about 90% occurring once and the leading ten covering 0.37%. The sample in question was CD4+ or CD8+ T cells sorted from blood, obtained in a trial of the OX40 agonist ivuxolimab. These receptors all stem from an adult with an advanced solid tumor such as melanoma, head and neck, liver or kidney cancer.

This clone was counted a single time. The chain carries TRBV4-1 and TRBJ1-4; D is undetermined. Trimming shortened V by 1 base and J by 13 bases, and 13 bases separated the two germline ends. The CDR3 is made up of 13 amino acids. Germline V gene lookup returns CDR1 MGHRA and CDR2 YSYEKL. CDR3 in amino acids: CASSQVGLAPLFF. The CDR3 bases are TGCGCCAGCAGCCAAGTGGGATTGGCCCCACTGTTTTTT.

Here the CDR3 DNA reads TGTGCCAGCAGTTACAGGGTCACCGGGGAGCTGTTTTTT. Protein: CASSYRVTGELFF. The chain couples TRBV28 to TRBJ2-2, with D possibly matching TRBD1 (6 bases). V was clipped by 4 bases and J by 4 bases, with 7 bases between them. The CDR3 consists of 13 residues. Germline CDR1 reads MDHEN; CDR2 reads SYDVKM.

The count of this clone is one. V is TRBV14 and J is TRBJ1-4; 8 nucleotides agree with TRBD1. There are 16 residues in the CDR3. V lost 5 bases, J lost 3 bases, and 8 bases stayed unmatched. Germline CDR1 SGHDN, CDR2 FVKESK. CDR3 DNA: TGTGCCAGCAGCTCCAGGGGGCGGATTGCTAATGAAAAACTGTTTTTT. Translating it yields CASSSRGRIANEKLFF.

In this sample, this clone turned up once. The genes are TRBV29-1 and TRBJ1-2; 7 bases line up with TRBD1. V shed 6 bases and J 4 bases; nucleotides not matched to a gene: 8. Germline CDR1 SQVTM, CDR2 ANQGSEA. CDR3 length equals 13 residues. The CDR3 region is CSVDRDSSYGYTF. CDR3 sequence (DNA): TGCAGCGTGGACCGGGACAGTTCCTATGGCTACACCTTC.

CDR3: CASSNQGLGGYTF. The CDR3 region has the DNA TGCGCCAGCAGCAATCAGGGGTTGGGGGGCTACACCTTC. The chain combines TRBV5-1 with TRBJ1-2, with a tentative D call TRBD1 (6 bases). The germline gives CDR1 SGHRS, CDR2 YFSETQ. The CDR3 length is 13 residues. The ends were cut back, 4 bases at V and 8 bases at J, with 15 bases in the middle.

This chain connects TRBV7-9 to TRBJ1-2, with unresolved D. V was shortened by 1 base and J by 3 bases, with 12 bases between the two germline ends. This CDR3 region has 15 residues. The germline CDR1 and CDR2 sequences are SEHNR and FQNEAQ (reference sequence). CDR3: CASSLGVSGHYGYTF. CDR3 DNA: TGTGCCAGCAGCTTAGGAGTTTCAGGCCACTATGGCTACACCTTC.

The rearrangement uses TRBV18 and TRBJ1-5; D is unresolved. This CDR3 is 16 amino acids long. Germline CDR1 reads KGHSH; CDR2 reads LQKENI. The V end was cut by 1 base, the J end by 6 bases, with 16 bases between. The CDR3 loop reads CASSPRQDPGGQPQHF. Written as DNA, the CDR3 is TGTGCCAGCTCACCACGGCAGGACCCGGGCGGTCAGCCCCAGCATTTT.

CDR3 sequence: CASSLGDLYYGYTF. The DNA of the CDR3 is TGTGCCAGCAGCTTGGGGGACCTTTACTATGGCTACACCTTC. The chain is built from TRBV5-6 and TRBJ1-2; TRBD1 is a possible D gene (5 bases). The V gene's germline CDR1 is SGHDT and CDR2 YYEEEE. The length of the CDR3 is 14 residues. V was trimmed by 0 bases and J by 3 bases, leaving 9 bases between them.

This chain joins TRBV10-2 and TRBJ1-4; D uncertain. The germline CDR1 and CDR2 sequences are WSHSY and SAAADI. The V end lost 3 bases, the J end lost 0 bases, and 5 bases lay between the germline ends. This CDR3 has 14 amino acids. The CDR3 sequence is CASSEFATNEKLFF. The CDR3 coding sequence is TGCGCCAGCAGTGAATTCGCAACTAATGAAAAACTGTTTTTT.

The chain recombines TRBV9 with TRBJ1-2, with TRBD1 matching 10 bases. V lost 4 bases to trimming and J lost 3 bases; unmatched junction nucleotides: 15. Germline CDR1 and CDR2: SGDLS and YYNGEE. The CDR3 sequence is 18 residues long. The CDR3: CASSFRWTTGTGDYGYTF. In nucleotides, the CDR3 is TGTGCCAGCAGCTTTAGATGGACTACCGGGACAGGGGACTATGGCTACACCTTC.

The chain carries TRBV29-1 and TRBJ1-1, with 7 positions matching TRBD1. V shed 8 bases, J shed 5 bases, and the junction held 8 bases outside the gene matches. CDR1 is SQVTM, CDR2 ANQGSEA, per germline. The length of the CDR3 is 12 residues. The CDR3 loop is CSSGQTGTEAFF. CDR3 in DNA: TGCAGCTCGGGACAGACTGGAACTGAAGCTTTCTTT.

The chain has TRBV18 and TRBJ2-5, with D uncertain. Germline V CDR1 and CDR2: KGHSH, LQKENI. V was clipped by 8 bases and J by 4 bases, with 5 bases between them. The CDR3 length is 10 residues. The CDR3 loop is CASPRETQYF. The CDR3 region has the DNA TGTGCCAGCCCAAGAGAGACCCAGTACTTC.

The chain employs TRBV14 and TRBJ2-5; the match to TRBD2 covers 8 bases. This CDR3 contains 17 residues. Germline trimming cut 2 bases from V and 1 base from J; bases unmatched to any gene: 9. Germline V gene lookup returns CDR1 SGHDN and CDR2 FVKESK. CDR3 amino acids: CASSQRGGGLPQETQYF. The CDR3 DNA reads TGTGCCAGCAGCCAACGAGGCGGGGGGCTTCCCCAAGAGACCCAGTACTTC.

The CDR3 here is CASSMGPTYGYTF. In DNA, the CDR3 is TGTGCCAGTAGTATGGGGCCTACCTATGGCTACACCTTC. The chain recombines TRBV19 with TRBJ1-2; tentatively, D is TRBD1 (5 bases). The CDR3 has 13 residues. Germline V gene sequence: CDR1 LNHDA, CDR2 SQIVND (reference sequence). The V end lost 3 bases, the J end lost 4 bases, and 9 bases lay between the germline ends.

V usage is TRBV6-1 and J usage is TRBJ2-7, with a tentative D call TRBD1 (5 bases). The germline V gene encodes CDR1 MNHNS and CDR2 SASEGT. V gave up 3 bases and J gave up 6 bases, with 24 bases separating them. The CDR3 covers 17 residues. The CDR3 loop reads CASSDPTSGRLIFEQYF. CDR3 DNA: TGTGCCAGCAGTGATCCCACCTCAGGGCGATTAATATTCGAGCAGTACTTC.

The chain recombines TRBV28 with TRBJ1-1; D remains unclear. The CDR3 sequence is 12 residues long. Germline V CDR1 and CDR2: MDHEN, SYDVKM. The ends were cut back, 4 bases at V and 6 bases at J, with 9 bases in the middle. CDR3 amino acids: CASSSRTSEAFF. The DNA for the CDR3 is TGTGCCAGCAGTTCTCGGACCTCTGAAGCTTTCTTT. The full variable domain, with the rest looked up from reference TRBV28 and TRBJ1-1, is DVKVTQSSRYLVKRTGEKVFLECVQDMDHENMFWYRQDPGLGLRLIYFSYDVKMKEKGDIPEGYSVSREKKERFSLILESASTNQTSMYLCASSSRTSEAFFGQGTRLTVV.

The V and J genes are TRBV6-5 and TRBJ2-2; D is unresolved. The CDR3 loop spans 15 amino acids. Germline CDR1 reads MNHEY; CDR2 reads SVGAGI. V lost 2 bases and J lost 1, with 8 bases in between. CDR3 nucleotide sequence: TGTGCCAGCAGTTACCCCCCCGAGAACACCGGGGAGCTGTTTTTT. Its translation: CASSYPPENTGELFF.

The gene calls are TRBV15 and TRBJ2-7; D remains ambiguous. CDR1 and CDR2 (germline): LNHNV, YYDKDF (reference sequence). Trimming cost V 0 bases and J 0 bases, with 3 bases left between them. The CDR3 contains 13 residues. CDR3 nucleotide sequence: TGTGCCACCAGCAGAGACATCTCCTACGAGCAGTACTTC. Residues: CATSRDISYEQYF.